This entry lists 21 T cell receptor beta chains sequenced from one sample in a study of blood T cells in healthy people across ages. Then a second PCR, running about 6 to 11 cycles, was carried out with a sample-barcoded 5' primer and a J-beta primer mix. TCRdb called the 5' RACE reads again in MiXCR, with one record for every CDR3 protein. The sample contains about 540,000 distinct CDR3 sequences, less than 25% of which appear only once. The data were also submitted as part of a second study, on T cells of mothers and their children.

Material for sequencing was blood. These receptors were collected from a boy between 10 and 17 years old in good health.

Only a few counts were recorded for this clonotype. The chain links TRBV20-1 to TRBJ2-7; weak D call: TRBD1 (6 bases). Germline CDR1 and CDR2: DFQATT and SNEGSKA (reference sequence). This CDR3 has 12 amino acids. The V gene lost 6 bases and the J gene lost 2 bases, with 11 bases spanning the gap. The CDR3 DNA is TGCAGTGCAACCCGGGACACCTACGAGCAGTACTTC. Its translation: CSATRDTYEQYF.

This clonotype appeared many times. This chain links TRBV29-1 with TRBJ2-5, with D possibly being TRBD1 (6 bases). The CDR3 runs 13 residues. The V gene's germline CDR1 is SQVTM and CDR2 ANQGSEA. The V end was cut by 5 bases, the J end by 9 bases, with 19 bases between. The CDR3 DNA sequence: TGCAGCGTTTATGGACAGCAGGCGTTGGCCCAGTACTTC. It encodes CSVYGQQALAQYF. Variable domain in full (rest from reference TRBV29-1 and TRBJ2-5): SAVISQKPSRDICQRGTSLTIQCQVDSQVTMMFWYRQQPGQSLTLIATANQGSEATYESGFVIDKFPISRPNLTFSTLTVSNMSPEDSSIYLCSVYGQQALAQYFGPGTRLLVL.

The chain recombines TRBV7-2 with TRBJ2-6; D gene uncertain. Trimming removed 5 bases from V and 1 base from J, with 9 bases in between. This CDR3 region has 15 residues. Germline V gene data show CDR1 as SGHTA and CDR2 as FQGNSA. The DNA for the CDR3 is TGTGCCAGCAGCCCATGGAGTTCTGGGGCCAACGTCCTGACTTTC. It codes for CASSPWSSGANVLTF.

The chain carries TRBV7-2 and TRBJ2-1; TRBD1 might be the D (6 bases). This CDR3 has 13 amino acids. V was trimmed by 5 bases and J by 5 bases, leaving 10 bases between them. The V gene's germline CDR1 is SGHTA and CDR2 FQGNSA. In DNA form, the CDR3 reads TGTGCCAGCAGCCCGGACAGAGACAATGAGCAGTTCTTC. This codes for CASSPDRDNEQFF.

This chain joins TRBV24-1 and TRBJ2-2, with 9 bases that match TRBD1. The CDR3 extends over 17 amino acids. The V gene's germline CDR1 is KGHDR and CDR2 SFDVKD. Germline trimming cut 3 bases from V and 5 bases from J; bases unmatched to any gene: 9. This chain's CDR3 is CATSDLSGQGKTGELFF. CDR3 bases: TGTGCCACCAGTGATCTTTCTGGACAGGGGAAAACCGGGGAGCTGTTTTTT.

The chain couples TRBV2 to TRBJ1-1, with a tentative D call TRBD1 (5 bases). The V gene's germline CDR1 is SNHLY and CDR2 FYNNEI. Trimming took 6 bases from V and 5 from J, leaving 19 bases between them. The CDR3 loop spans 15 amino acids. CDR3 in DNA: TGTGCCAGCAGAATCAAAATAGGGACTTCAACTGAAGCTTTCTTT. Protein sequence: CASRIKIGTSTEAFF.

This clonotype has more than one count but fewer than ten. The chain recombines TRBV20-1 with TRBJ2-4, with D possibly TRBD2 on 6 matching bases. Per the germline V gene, CDR1 is DFQATT and CDR2 is SNEGSKA (reference sequence). The V and J ends lost 0 bases and 8 bases respectively, with 17 bases between them. The CDR3 runs to 15 residues. The CDR3 DNA reads TGCAGTGCTAGAGAACAACTAGCCACCCTCTACATTCAGTACTTC. It is translated as CSAREQLATLYIQYF.

Worth noting for this clonotype: Relative to the germline gene, one junction end is altered; a read error may explain this. CDR3 sequence reads: CASSLAVVRNF. Written as DNA, the CDR3 is TGTGCCAGCAGCTTAGCGGTGGTCAGGAACTTC. The chain employs TRBV7-9 and TRBJ2-7; D remains ambiguous. Germline V gives CDR1 SEHNR, CDR2 FQNEAQ (reference sequence). The CDR3 consists of 11 residues.

The chain carries TRBV4-3 and TRBJ2-5, with TRBD2 matching 15 bases. The assigned J gene may be wrong: the sequence end matches TRBJ2-7 better. This CDR3 is 17 amino acids long. CDR1 is LGHNA and CDR2 is YSLEER in the germline V gene. The DNA of the CDR3 is TGCGCCAGCAGCCCGGGACTAGCGGGGGGCAGCTCCTACGAGCAGTACTTC. The encoded protein is CASSPGLAGGSSYEQYF.

The chain uses TRBV5-1 and TRBJ1-1; 8 bases match TRBD1. Trimming removed 1 base from V and 3 bases from J; junction bases left unmatched: 8. Per germline, CDR1 SGHRS and CDR2 YFSETQ. The CDR3 spans 16 residues. In DNA, the CDR3 is TGCGCCAGCAGCTTGTTAGTCTTACAGGGGGACACTGAAGCTTTCTTT. Translating gives CASSLLVLQGDTEAFF.

This clonotype was seen a few times. The gene calls are TRBV7-9 and TRBJ2-5; D remains unclear. The CDR3 is 13 residues long. CDR1 SEHNR and CDR2 FQNEAQ come from the germline V gene (reference sequence). V was pared by 0 bases and J by 5 bases, with 7 bases between. CDR3 DNA: TGTGCCAGCAGCTTAGCGGGCCTGGAGACCCAGTACTTC. Translation: CASSLAGLETQYF.

This clonotype was counted a few times. V usage is TRBV5-1 and J usage is TRBJ2-3; weak D call: TRBD1 (6 bases). This CDR3 is built from 23 residues. V lost 0 bases and J lost 3, with 35 bases in between. Germline CDR1 is SGHRS and CDR2 is YFSETQ. Written as DNA, the CDR3 is TGCGCCAGCAGCTTGGAGGAACCTGACTTCCACAACAGGGTGTCGGTAGGGACAGATACGCAGTATTTT. It is translated as CASSLEEPDFHNRVSVGTDTQYF.

On this clonotype itself: Germline and junction disagree at one end, which may indicate a read error. The DNA of the CDR3 is TGTGCCAGCAGCCAAGAGGGTGCATTCCAAGAGACCCGGTACTTC. This gives the protein CASSQEGAFQETRYF. The chain carries TRBV4-2 and TRBJ2-5; no clear D gene. Per germline, CDR1 LGHNA and CDR2 YNFKEQ. The CDR3 length is 15 residues.

V and J are TRBV20-1 and TRBJ2-5; 8 nucleotides agree with TRBD2. Per germline, CDR1 DFQATT and CDR2 SNEGSKA (reference sequence). Unmatched junction bases numbered 8, after V lost 3 bases and J lost 5 bases. CDR3 length equals 14 residues. CDR3 nucleotide sequence: TGCAGTGCTAGGGACGGGAGGGCCTTTGAGACCCAGTACTTC. This gives the protein CSARDGRAFETQYF.

The chain combines TRBV28 with TRBJ2-5, with D tentatively TRBD2 (5 bases). The DNA end lines up better with TRBJ2-7; the J call may be wrong. The CDR3 is 15 amino acids. CDR1 is MDHEN and CDR2 is SYDVKM in the germline V gene. The CDR3: CASSLPGSSTYEQYF. CDR3 sequence (DNA): TGTGCCAGCAGTTTACCGGGATCCTCGACCTACGAGCAGTACTTC.

The sample holds a few counts of this clonotype. V is TRBV14 and J is TRBJ2-7; D is perhaps TRBD1 (5 bases). The CDR3 is 13 amino acids. V dropped 6 bases and J dropped 5 bases, with 14 bases sitting between them. The germline V gene has CDR1 SGHDN and CDR2 FVKESK. The chain's CDR3 is CASSPIPGNEQYF. DNA of the CDR3: TGTGCCAGCAGTCCAATTCCAGGGAACGAGCAGTACTTC.

The chain uses TRBV6-1 and TRBJ2-5; no definite D call. Germline V gene lookup returns CDR1 MNHNS and CDR2 SASEGT. Trimming stripped 6 bases from V and 0 bases from J, with 11 bases between. CDR3 length equals 14 residues. CDR3 protein: CASSRRRNQETQYF. In DNA, the CDR3 is TGTGCCAGCAGCCGAAGACGGAACCAAGAGACCCAGTACTTC.

The rearrangement links TRBV27 to TRBJ2-5; the match to TRBD2 covers 7 bases. This CDR3 is built from 13 residues. V gave up 2 bases and J gave up 4 bases; unmatched junction bases: 1. The V gene's germline CDR1 is MNHEY and CDR2 SMNVEV (reference sequence). The CDR3 protein is CASSLLAAETQYF. CDR3 sequence (DNA): TGTGCCAGCAGTTTACTAGCGGCAGAGACCCAGTACTTC.

This chain uses TRBV7-9 with TRBJ2-5; 7 positions match TRBD1. J was trimmed by 14 bases and V by 1 base; bases with no gene match: 7. The germline gives CDR1 SEHNR, CDR2 FQNEAQ (reference sequence). The CDR3 covers 12 residues. For the CDR3, the DNA is TGTGCCAGCAGCTTAGGGGACAGTCGTCCCTACTTC. It encodes CASSLGDSRPYF.

The chain joins TRBV3-1 to TRBJ1-6, with 9 bases lining up with TRBD1. CDR3 length: 16 residues. Germline CDR1 is LGHDT and CDR2 is YNNKEL (reference sequence). The junction had 3 bases not matched to a gene; V was cut back by 0 bases and J by 6 bases. CDR3 residues: CASSQEDRGINSPLHF. CDR3 DNA: TGTGCCAGCAGCCAAGAGGACAGGGGAATTAATTCACCCCTCCACTTT. Supplemented by reference TRBV3-1 and TRBJ1-6, the full variable domain reads DTAVSQTPKYLVTQMGNDKSIKCEQNLGHDTMYWYKQDSKKFLKIMFSYNNKELIINETVPNRFSPKSPDKAHLNLHINSLELGDSAVYFCASSQEDRGINSPLHFGNGTRLTVT.

This clonotype has only a few counts. The chain carries TRBV12-3 or TRBV12-4 and TRBJ2-7; 8 bases map to TRBD2. CDR3 size: 16 residues. The ends lost 3 bases at V and 1 base at J; junction bases unmatched: 8. CDR3 sequence (DNA): TGTGCCAGCAGTTTCGGGAGGGGGGACCCATCCTACGAGCAGTACTTC. Translating gives CASSFGRGDPSYEQYF.